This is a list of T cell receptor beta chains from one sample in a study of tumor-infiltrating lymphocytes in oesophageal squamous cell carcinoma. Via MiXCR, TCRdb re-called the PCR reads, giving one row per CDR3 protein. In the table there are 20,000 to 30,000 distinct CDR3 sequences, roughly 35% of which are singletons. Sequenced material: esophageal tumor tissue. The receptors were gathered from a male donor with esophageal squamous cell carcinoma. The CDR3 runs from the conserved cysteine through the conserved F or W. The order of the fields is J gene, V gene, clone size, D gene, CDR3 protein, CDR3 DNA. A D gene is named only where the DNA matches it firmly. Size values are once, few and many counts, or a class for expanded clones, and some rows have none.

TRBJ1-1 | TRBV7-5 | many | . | CISVPEALTGAEAFF | .
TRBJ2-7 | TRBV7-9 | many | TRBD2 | CASSLGVGGADEQYF | TGTGCCAGCAGCTTAGGAGTGGGAGGGGCGGACGAGCAGTACTTC
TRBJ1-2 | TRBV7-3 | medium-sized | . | CASSPVSYGYTF | TGTGCCAGCAGCCCGGTTTCCTATGGCTACACCTTC
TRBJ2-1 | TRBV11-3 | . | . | CASSLTSGQGNEQFF | TGTGCCAGCAGCTTAACCTCGGGACAAGGCAATGAGCAGTTCTTC
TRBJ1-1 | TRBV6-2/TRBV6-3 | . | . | CASTQFGGLNTGELYF | TGTGCCAGCACCCAATTCGGGGGCCTCAACACCGGGGAGCTGTATTTT
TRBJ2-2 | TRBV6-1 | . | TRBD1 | CASSGRQGADGELFF | TGTGCCAGCAGTGGTAGACAGGGGGCGGACGGGGAGCTGTTTTTT
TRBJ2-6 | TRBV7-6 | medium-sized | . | CASSLVRGRGRISGANVLTF | TGTGCCAGCAGCTTAGTCAGGGGGAGGGGCCGGATCTCTGGGGCCAACGTCCTGACTTTC
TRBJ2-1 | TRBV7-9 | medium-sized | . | CASSLAGKVNEQFF | TGTGCCAGCAGCTTAGCGGGAAAGGTCAATGAGCAGTTCTTC
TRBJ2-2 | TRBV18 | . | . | CASSPLRPDANTGELFF | TGTGCCAGCTCACCATTAAGGCCAGACGCGAACACCGGGGAGCTGTTTTTT
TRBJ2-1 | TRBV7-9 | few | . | CASSLKGTPYNEQFF | TGTGCCAGCAGCTTAAAGGGGACTCCCTACAATGAGCAGTTCTTC
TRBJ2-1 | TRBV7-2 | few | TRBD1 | CASSSRGGYSIQEQFF | TGTGCCAGCAGCTCACGAGGGGGCTATTCCATACAGGAGCAGTTCTTC
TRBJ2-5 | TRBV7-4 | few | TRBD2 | CASTPKGRGYQETQYF | TGTGCCAGCACCCCGAAGGGGCGGGGGTACCAAGAGACCCAGTACTTC
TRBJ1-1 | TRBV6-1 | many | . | CASRTAGGSTEAFF | TGTGCCAGCAGAACCGCGGGGGGGAGTACTGAAGCTTTCTTT
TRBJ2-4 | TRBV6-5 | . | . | CASSEVPENIQYF | TGTGCCAGCAGTGAAGTTCCAGAAAACATTCAGTACTTC
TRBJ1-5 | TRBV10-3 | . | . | CAISVAANQPQHF | TGTGCCATCAGTGTGGCAGCTAATCAGCCCCAGCATTTT
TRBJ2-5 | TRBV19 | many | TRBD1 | CASSRTGIETQYF | TGTGCCAGTAGTAGGACAGGGATCGAGACCCAGTACTTC
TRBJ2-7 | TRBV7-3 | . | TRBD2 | CASRLAGGNNEQYF | TGTGCCAGCAGACTAGCGGGAGGGAACAATGAGCAGTACTTC
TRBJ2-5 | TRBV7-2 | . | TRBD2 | CASSLWTSGGETQYF | TGTGCCAGCAGCTTATGGACTAGCGGTGGCGAGACCCAGTACTTC
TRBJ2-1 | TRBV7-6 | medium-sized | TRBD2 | CASSTSGVYNEQFF | TGTGCCAGCTCCACTAGCGGGGTTTACAATGAGCAGTTCTTC
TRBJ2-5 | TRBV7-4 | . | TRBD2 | CASSPGTSGNQETQYF | TGTGCCAGCAGCCCCGGGACTAGCGGGAACCAAGAGACCCAGTACTTC
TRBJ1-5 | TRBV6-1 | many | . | CASSYRLGDQPQHF | TGTGCCAGCAGTTATAGACTTGGAGACCAGCCCCAGCATTTT
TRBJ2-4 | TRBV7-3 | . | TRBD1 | CASSSKVTGNECTEAFF | TGTGCCAGCAGCTCGAAAGTGACAGGGAATGAATGCACTGAAGCTTTCTTC
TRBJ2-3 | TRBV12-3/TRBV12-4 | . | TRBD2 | CASRLALNTGELYF | TGTGCCAGCAGACTAGCGCTGAACACCGGGGAGCTGTATTTT
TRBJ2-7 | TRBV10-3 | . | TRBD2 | CAISVAGGDEQYF | TGTGCCATCAGCGTAGCGGGAGGGGATGAGCAGTACTTC
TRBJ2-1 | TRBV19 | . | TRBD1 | CASSRGNYNEQFF | TGTGCCAGTAGCAGGGGGAACTACAATGAGCAGTTCTTC
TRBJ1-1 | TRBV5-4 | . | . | CASSFGGLMDTEAFF | TGTGCCAGCAGCTTCGGGGGGTTGATGGACACTGAAGCTTTCTTT
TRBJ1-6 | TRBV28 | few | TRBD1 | CASRQGTAMSPLHF | TGTGCCAGCAGGCAAGGGACAGCGATGTCACCCCTCCACTTT
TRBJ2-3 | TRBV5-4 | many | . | CASSTVGDTQYF | TGTGCCAGCAGTACGGTGGGGGATACGCAGTATTTT
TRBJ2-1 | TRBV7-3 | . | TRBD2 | CASSLTASGLSYNEQFF | TGTGCCAGCAGCTTAACGGCTAGCGGCCTCTCCTACAATGAGCAGTTCTTC
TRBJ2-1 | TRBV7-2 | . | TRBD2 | CASSLALTSGSLNEQFF | TGTGCCAGCAGCTTAGCGCTGACTAGCGGGAGTCTGAATGAGCAGTTCTTC
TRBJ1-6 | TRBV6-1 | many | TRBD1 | CASSWDRDSPLHF | TGTGCCAGCAGTTGGGACAGGGATTCACCCCTCCACTTT
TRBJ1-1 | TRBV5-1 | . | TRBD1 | CASSFRDRGSEAFF | TGCGCCAGCAGCTTCCGGGACAGGGGGAGTGAAGCTTTCTTT
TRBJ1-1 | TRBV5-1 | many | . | CASSLRGAEAEAFF | TGCGCCAGCAGCTTGAGAGGGGCCGAGGCTGAAGCTTTCTTT
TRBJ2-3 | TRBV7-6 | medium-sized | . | CASSPDLPHTDTQYF | TGTGCCAGCAGCCCGGACCTACCCCACACAGATACGCAGTATTTT
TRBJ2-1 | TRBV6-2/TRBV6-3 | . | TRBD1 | CASIGQGWATDTQFF | TGTGCCAGCATCGGACAGGGTTGGGCCACAGATACGCAGTTCTTC
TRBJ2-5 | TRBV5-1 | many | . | CASSLDSSSSREQYF | TGCGCCAGCAGCCTGGACAGCTCTTCATCTAGGGAGCAGTACTTC
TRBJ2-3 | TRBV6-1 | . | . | CASSGRPWETQYF | TGTGCCAGCAGCGGGAGACCTTGGGAGACGCAGTATTTT
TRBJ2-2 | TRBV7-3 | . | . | CASSLGGQRTGELFF | TGTGCCAGCAGCTTGGGAGGACAGAGGACCGGGGAGCTGTTTTTT
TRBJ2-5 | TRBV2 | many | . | CASTRGRTETQYF | TGTGCCAGCACCCGGGGGCGCACAGAGACCCAGTACTTC
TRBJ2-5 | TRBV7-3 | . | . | CASSLQGIGETQYF | TGTGCCAGCAGCTTACAGGGTATCGGAGAGACCCAGTACTTC
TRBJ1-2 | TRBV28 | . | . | CASSSIPPFSNYGYTF | TGTGCCAGCAGTTCTATACCACCATTCTCTAACTATGGCTACACCTTC
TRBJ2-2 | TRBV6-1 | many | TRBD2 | CASSYLGLAGATNTGELFF | TGTGCCAGCTCTTATCTTGGACTAGCGGGGGCGACGAACACCGGGGAGCTGTTTTTT
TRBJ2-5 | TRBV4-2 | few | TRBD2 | CASSQRAGGGETQYF | TGTGCCAGCAGCCAAAGAGCGGGGGGAGGGGAGACCCAGTACTTC
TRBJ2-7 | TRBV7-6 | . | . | CASSLEGQRRYEQYF | TGTGCCAGCAGCTTAGAAGGGCAGCGAAGGTACGAGCAGTACTTC
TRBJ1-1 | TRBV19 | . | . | CASSNQGSNTEAFF | TGTGCCAGTAGTAACCAGGGGTCGAACACTGAAGCTTTCTTT
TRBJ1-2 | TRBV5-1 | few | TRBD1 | CASSLGDRDYDGYTF | TGCGCCAGCAGCTTGGGGGACAGAGACTATGATGGCTACACCTTC
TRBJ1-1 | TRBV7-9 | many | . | CASSKPGPALEAFF | TGTGCCAGCAGCAAACCCGGGCCAGCCCTCGAAGCTTTCTTT
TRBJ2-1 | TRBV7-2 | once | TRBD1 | CASSLGQGVNEQFF | TGTGCCAGCAGCTTAGGACAGGGGGTCAATGAGCAGTTCTTC
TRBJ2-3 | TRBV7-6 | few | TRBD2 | CASSLGAGASGRTSTDTQYF | TGTGCCAGCAGCTTAGGGGCTGGGGCTAGCGGGAGAACTAGCACAGATACGCAGTATTTT
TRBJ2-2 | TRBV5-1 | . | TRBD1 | CASRGLTGATGELFF | TGCGCCAGCAGAGGGTTGACAGGGGCGACCGGGGAGCTGTTTTTT
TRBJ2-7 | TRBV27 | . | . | CASSLAGRYEQYF | TGTGCCAGCAGTTTGGCAGGGCGCTACGAGCAGTACTTC